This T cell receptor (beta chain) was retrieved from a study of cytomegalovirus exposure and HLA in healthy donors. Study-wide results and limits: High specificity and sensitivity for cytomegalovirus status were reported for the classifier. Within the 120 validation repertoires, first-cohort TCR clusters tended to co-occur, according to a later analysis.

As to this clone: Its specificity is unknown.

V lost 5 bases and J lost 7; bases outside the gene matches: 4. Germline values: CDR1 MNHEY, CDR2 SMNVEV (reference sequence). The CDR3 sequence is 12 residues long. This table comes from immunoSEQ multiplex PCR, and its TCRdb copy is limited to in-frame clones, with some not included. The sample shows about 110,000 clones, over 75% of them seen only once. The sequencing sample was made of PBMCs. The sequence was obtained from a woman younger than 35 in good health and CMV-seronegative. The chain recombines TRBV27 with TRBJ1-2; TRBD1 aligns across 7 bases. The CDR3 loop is CASSDNRGGYTF. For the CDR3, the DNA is TGTGCCAGCAGTGACAACAGGGGTGGCTACACCTTC.